The T cell receptor beta chain described here comes from a study of T-cell memory formation after mild COVID-19. TCRdb re-called the 5' RACE reads with MiXCR, one entry per CDR3 protein. This sample yields 250,000 or so distinct CDR3 sequences, of which 7.5% to 10% are seen a single time; roughly 21% belongs to the top ten. CDR3 length: 17 residues. Germline V gives CDR1 SEHNR, CDR2 FQNEAQ (reference sequence). Trimming removed 1 base at V and 0 bases at J, with 10 bases between. In its sample, this clonotype was seen many times. What it recognizes is unknown. Broader study findings: Researchers report contracting CD4+ clones mostly in CM and EM, with CD8+ clones in EMRA. Memory cells collected pre-infection included some clones that later responded, suggesting cross-reactive memory joined.

The source is a young man who had mild COVID-19 (a few samples of this study predate the infection). Cell type and time point are not known. Material for sequencing was PBMCs or a T cell subset sorted from them (not recorded which). The V gene is TRBV7-9, the J gene TRBJ2-6; D is unresolved. CDR3: CASSLGHSFSGANVLTF. For the CDR3, the DNA is TGTGCCAGCAGCTTAGGGCACTCCTTCTCTGGGGCCAACGTCCTGACTTTC.